Below, 4 T cell receptor beta chains from the same sample are listed, as sequenced in a study of blood T cells in healthy people across ages. The use of a sample-barcoded 5' primer and a J-beta primer mix characterized a second PCR of about 7 to 12 cycles. TCRdb used MiXCR to reprocess the 5' RACE reads, holding one entry per CDR3 protein. This sample has 1.5 million to 2 million distinct CDR3 sequences, with roughly 50% found just once. The material sequenced was blood. The receptor set was obtained from a woman between 40 and 50 years old in good health.

V and J are TRBV12-3 or TRBV12-4 and TRBJ1-2; no clear D. Trimming took off 8 bases at V and 4 bases at J, with 11 bases between the two ends. CDR3 length equals 12 residues. Here the CDR3 reads CASRGSSYGYTF. CDR3 DNA: TGTGCCAGCCGAGGCAGCAGCTATGGCTACACCTTC.

The chain combines TRBV27 with TRBJ2-5, with D unresolved. The tail of the sequence fits TRBJ2-7 better, so the J call may be wrong. The CDR3 is made up of 13 amino acids. Per the germline V gene, CDR1 is MNHEY and CDR2 is SMNVEV (reference sequence). The CDR3 DNA is TGTGCCAGCAGTTATGGGCTCGGCTACGAGCAGTACTTC. It encodes CASSYGLGYEQYF.

This clonotype was counted between two and nine times. The genes are TRBV7-2 and TRBJ1-5; no definite D call. The CDR3 extends over 14 amino acids. The germline V and J ends were trimmed by 2 bases and 5 bases, with 10 bases remaining between them. CDR1 SGHTA and CDR2 FQGNSA come from the germline V gene. This CDR3 reads CASSLRSGDQPQHF. The DNA of the CDR3 is TGTGCCAGCAGCTTACGATCCGGCGATCAGCCCCAGCATTTT.

The J gene is TRBJ2-5, the V gene TRBV4-3; 9 nucleotides match TRBD1. V dropped 2 bases and J dropped 6; count of bases not matched to a gene: 4. The CDR3 sequence is 14 residues long. Germline V CDR1 and CDR2: LGHNA, YSLEER. CDR3 DNA: TGCGCCAGCAGCCAATTGACAGGGGGGAAGACCCAGTACTTC. Protein sequence: CASSQLTGGKTQYF.